One T cell receptor beta chain is described in this entry. Its antigen is not identified. This entry is derived from a study of OX40 agonist ivuxolimab in advanced cancers. Across the study: Clinicians treated patients with ivuxolimab, an agonistic anti-OX40 (CD134) antibody. Previous treatment with anti-PD-1, anti-PD-L1 or anti-CTLA-4 therapy was allowed; roughly 40% had received some. Study results and caveats: Compared with others, partial responders at 0.1-3.0 mg/kg displayed clonal expansion among the lowest.

Blood samples were obtained at baseline, cycle 4 day 1, and cycle 7 day 1. Sequenced by immunoSEQ multiplex PCR; TCRdb stores in-frame clones only, minus some. The sample consists of 40,000 to 45,000 clones, approximately 80% of them appearing once. This receptor was obtained from an adult with an advanced solid tumor such as melanoma, head and neck, liver or kidney cancer. Sequenced material: CD4+ or CD8+ T cells sorted from blood, taken in a trial of the OX40 agonist ivuxolimab.

CDR3 coding DNA: TGTGCCAGCAGTGAATTGCCGGGCCAGGGGCCGCAATATCAGTACTTC. Amino acids: CASSELPGQGPQYQYF. The chain links TRBV6-1 to TRBJ2-4, with D perhaps TRBD1 (6 bases). V shed 2 bases and J shed 12 bases, with 23 bases lying between them. The CDR3 totals 16 residues. Germline CDR1 and CDR2: MNHNS and SASEGT.